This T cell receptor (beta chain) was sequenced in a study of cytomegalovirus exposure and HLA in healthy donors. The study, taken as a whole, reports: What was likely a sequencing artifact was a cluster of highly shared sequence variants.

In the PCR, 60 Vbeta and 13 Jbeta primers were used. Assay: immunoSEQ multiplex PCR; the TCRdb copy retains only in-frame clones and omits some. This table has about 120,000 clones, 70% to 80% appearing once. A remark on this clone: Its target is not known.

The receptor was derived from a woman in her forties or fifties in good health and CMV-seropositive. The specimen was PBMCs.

CDR3 nucleotide sequence: TGTGCCAGCAGTGAAAGGGGTTATGGCTACACCTTC. This codes for CASSERGYGYTF. The J gene is TRBJ1-2, the V gene TRBV6-1; D perhaps matches TRBD1 (5 bases). There are 12 residues in the CDR3. The V end lost 2 bases, the J end lost 5 bases, and 6 bases lay between the germline ends. The germline V gene has CDR1 MNHNS and CDR2 SASEGT.